This T cell receptor beta chain originates from a study of identical twins. This clonotype has at least ten counts. Its antigen is unidentified. Overall study results and limits: A lower insertion count was a feature of abundant cord blood beta clonotypes, with no such feature in memory repertoires. Diverse VJ usage suggested most zero-insertion clonotypes were not invariant T cells.

The cDNA had a unique molecular identifier and a template-switch universal primer site. TCRdb re-derived calls from the 5' RACE reads in MiXCR, one entry per CDR3 protein. The sample contains approximately 300,000 distinct CDR3 sequences, just under 9.5% of which appear only once. Looked up from germline, CDR1 is MGHRA and CDR2 is YSYEKL. This CDR3 region has 12 residues. With 0 bases removed from V and 5 bases from J, the gap between germline ends came to 5 bases. This same sample was also taken into another study, of yellow fever vaccine responses in identical twins. Turning to that study: Twin vaccine T cell responses reportedly seemed partly convergent, partly personalized.

This rearrangement joins TRBV4-1 to TRBJ2-7; D is uncertain. Sequencing was done on a sample of CD8+ T cells sorted from blood. This TCR was recovered from a woman younger than 30 in good health. CDR3 nucleotide sequence: TGCGCCAGCAGCCAAGATGGAAACGAGCAGTACTTC. It translates to CASSQDGNEQYF.